What follows is one T cell receptor (beta chain) and its context. The CDR3 sequence is 16 residues long. Germline CDR1 and CDR2: LNHDA and SQIVND (reference sequence). V gave up 3 bases and J gave up 6 bases; unmatched junction bases: 7. Under the authors' procedure: Amplification of reference gene primers provided the estimated nucleated cell counts. The assay was immunoSEQ multiplex PCR, and TCRdb's table has in-frame clones only and misses some. That table is the source of V, J and clone size, and D and trimming were worked out from the DNA. The sample has some 280,000 clones, 80% to 90% seen once. The sample comes from a study of blood T cell repertoires in COVID-19. About the research overall: Italy, Spain and the United States were the sources of the convalescent and acute COVID-19 samples. From T cells, B-cell-depleted T cells, or PBMCs came the material, which was cDNA or gDNA.

Specimen: peripheral blood. The chain employs TRBV19 and TRBJ2-2; 10 bases match TRBD1. This TCR was sampled from a woman younger than 45 with active or convalescent COVID-19. The CDR3 spells CASSIMGQGSPGELFF. The CDR3 bases are TGTGCCAGTAGTATTATGGGACAGGGGTCCCCCGGGGAGCTGTTTTTT. The full variable domain, rest sourced from reference TRBV19 and TRBJ2-2, is DGGITQSPKYLFRKEGQNVTLSCEQNLNHDAMYWYRQDPGQGLRLIYYSQIVNDFQKGDIAEGYSVSREKKESFPLTVTSAQKNPTAFYLCASSIMGQGSPGELFFGEGSRLTVL.